The sequence of this T cell receptor beta chain was determined in a study of PD-L1 blockade in urothelial cancer. Details on this clone: Its antigen is unidentified.

Spiking of synthetic TCR analog templates was performed in each PCR. Only in-frame clones appear in the TCRdb table, and some are missing; sequencing was by immunoSEQ multiplex PCR. The profile shows about 130,000 clones, more than 75% of them singletons. The CDR3 totals 17 residues. Trimming removed 0 bases at V and 4 bases at J, with 18 bases between. In germline, CDR1 is SNHLY, CDR2 FYNNEI. Described time point: peripheral blood 6 weeks after treatment start. The study's findings and limits: Patients who had durable benefit saw their tumor-associated blood clones expand more at 3 weeks.

The sequencing here drew on PBMCs, taken around atezolizumab (anti-PD-L1) treatment. The source is a man aged 45 to 65 with urothelial cancer. The gene calls are TRBV2 and TRBJ1-1, with a weak D call TRBD1 (5 bases). DNA for the CDR3: TGTGCCAGCAGTGAAGCGCGTGGGGGTCAGGAGGGCACTGAAGCTTTCTTT. Translating gives CASSEARGGQEGTEAFF. The complete variable domain, with remaining parts taken from reference TRBV2 and TRBJ1-1, reads EPEVTQTPSHQVTQMGQEVILRCVPISNHLYFYWYRQILGQKVEFLVSFYNNEISEKSEIFDDQFSVERPDGSNFTLKIRSTKLEDSAMYFCASSEARGGQEGTEAFFGQGTRLTVV.